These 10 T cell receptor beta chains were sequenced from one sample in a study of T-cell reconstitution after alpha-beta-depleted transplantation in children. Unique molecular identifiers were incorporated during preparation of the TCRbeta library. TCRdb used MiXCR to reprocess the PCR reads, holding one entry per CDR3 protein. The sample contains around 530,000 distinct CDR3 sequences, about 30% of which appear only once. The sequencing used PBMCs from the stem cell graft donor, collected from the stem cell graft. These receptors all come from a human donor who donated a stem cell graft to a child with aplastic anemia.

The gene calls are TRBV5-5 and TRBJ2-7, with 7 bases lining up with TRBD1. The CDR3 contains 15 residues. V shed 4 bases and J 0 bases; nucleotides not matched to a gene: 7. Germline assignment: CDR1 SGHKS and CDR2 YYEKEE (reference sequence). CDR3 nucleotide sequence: TGTGCCAGCAGCCTCGGGACAGCTAGCTCCTACGAGCAGTACTTC. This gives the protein CASSLGTASSYEQYF.

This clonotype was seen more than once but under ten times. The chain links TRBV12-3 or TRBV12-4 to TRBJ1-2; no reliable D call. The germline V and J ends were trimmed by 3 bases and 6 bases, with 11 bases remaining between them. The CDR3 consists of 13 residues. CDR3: CASSLEGRNGYTF. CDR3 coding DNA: TGTGCCAGCAGTTTGGAAGGGCGTAATGGCTACACCTTC.

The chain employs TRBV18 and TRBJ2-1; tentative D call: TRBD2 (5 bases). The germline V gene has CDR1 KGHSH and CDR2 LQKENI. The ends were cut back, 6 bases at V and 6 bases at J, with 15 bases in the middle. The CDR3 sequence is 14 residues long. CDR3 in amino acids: CASSSQADGNEQFF. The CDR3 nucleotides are TGTGCCAGCTCCTCCCAAGCGGACGGCAATGAGCAGTTCTTC.

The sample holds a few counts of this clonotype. The CDR3 here is CASSYPTGGMNTEAFF. DNA of the CDR3: TGTGCCAGCAGTTACCCGACGGGCGGCATGAACACTGAAGCTTTCTTT. The J gene is TRBJ1-1, the V gene TRBV6-2 or TRBV6-3, with D hard to call. The CDR3 consists of 16 residues. The V and J ends lost 2 bases and 0 bases respectively, with 13 bases between them. Looked up from germline, CDR1 is MNHEY and CDR2 is SVGEGT.

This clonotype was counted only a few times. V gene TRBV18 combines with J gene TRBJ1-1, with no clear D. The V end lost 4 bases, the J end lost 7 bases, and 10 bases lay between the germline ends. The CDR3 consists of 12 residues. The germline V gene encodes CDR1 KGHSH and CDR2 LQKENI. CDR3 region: CASSHSRSEAFF. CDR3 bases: TGTGCCAGCTCACATTCACGTAGTGAAGCTTTCTTT. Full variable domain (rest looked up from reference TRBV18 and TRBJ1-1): NAGVMQNPRHLVRRRGQEARLRCSPMKGHSHVYWYRQLPEEGLKFMVYLQKENIIDESGMPKERFSAEFPKEGPSILRIQQVVRGDSAAYFCASSHSRSEAFFGQGTRLTVV.

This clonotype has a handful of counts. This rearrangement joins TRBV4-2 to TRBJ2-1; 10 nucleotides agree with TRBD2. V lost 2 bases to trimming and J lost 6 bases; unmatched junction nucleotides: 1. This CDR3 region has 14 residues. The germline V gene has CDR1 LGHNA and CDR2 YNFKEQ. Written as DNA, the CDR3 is TGTGCCAGCAGCCAACTAGCGGGAGTCAATGAGCAGTTCTTC. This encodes CASSQLAGVNEQFF.

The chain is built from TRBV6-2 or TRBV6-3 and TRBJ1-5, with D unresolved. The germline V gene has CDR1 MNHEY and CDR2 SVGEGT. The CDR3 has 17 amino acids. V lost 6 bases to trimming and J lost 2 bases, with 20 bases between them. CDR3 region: CASRGGSLPRGNQPQHF. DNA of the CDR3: TGTGCCAGCAGGGGCGGGTCTCTCCCCCGGGGCAATCAGCCCCAGCATTTT.

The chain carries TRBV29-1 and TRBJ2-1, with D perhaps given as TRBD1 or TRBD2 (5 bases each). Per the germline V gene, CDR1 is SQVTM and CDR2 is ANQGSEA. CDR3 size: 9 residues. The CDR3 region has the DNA TGCACCCTGGGGGATGAGCAGTTCTTC. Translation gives CTLGDEQFF.

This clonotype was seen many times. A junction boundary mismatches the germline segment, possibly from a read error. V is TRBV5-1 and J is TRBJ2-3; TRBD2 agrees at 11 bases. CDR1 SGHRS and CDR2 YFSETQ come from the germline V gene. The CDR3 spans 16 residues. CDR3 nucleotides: TGTGCCAGCAGTCCCGGGACTAGCGGTAGCACAGATACGCAGTATTTT. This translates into CASSPGTSGSTDTQYF.

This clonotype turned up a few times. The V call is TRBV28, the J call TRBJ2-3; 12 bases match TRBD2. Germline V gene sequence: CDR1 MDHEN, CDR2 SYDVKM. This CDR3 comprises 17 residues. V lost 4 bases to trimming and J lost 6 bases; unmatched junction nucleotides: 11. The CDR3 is CASSSPTSGRHRDTQYF. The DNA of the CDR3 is TGTGCCAGCAGTTCTCCGACTAGCGGGAGACATCGGGATACGCAGTATTTT.